A single TCR beta chain is shown here with its context. Its antigen is still unknown. No base quality information exists; no much larger clone differs at one position. These data come from a study of healthy donors' naive CD4 and CD8 T cells (dated by TCRdb to the mid-2010s). Some background on the complete study: The donors were selected to cover three age groups of six people each (20-25, 40-50 and 60-70 years), had a mean age of roughly 44, and were half female. For TCR alpha, a new primer set was designed to cover all functional IMGT alpha gene variants, and the remainder of the protocol was kept the same as the beta-chain workflow. To check how TCR variation relates to lineage commitment, the researchers sequenced rearranged TCR alpha and beta chains taken from naive CD4+ and CD8+ T cells. Peripheral blood mononuclear cells were collected from roughly 17 healthy, unrelated individuals. The donors were HLA-typed by sequencing at HLA-A, -B, -C, -DRB1, -DQB1 and -DPB1, using the SBTexcellerator protocol, an ABI3130xl analyzer and SBTengine software.

Cells with a CD4+CD8-CD45RO-CD45RA+ profile were isolated by FACS and defined as naive CD4+ T cells, and those with a CD8+CD4-CD45RA+CD27bright profile were defined as naive CD8+ T cells. The antibodies used for sorting targeted CD4 (RPA-T4), CD8 (SK1), CD27 (O323), CD45RA (HI100) and CD45RO (UCHL1). Sequencing used a 454 GS FLX Titanium. TCR libraries were built from roughly 460 ng of total RNA with a previously published linear amplification protocol. The sequencing itself ran on the Roche/454 Genome Sequencer using Titanium chemistry. For the original study's pipeline: A total of 65,000 to 80,000 rearranged TCR alpha transcripts were sequenced from a few of the healthy donors. Duplicate transcripts were removed, and unique TCR clonotypes were defined by the CDR3 junction according to IMGT nomenclature. In R 2.13.0, logistic regression modeled CD4 versus CD8 status on V and J genes, adjusting for donor effects, with Bonferroni correction for multiple testing. Using fastp trimming at Q25 and MiXCR clonotype assembly, TCRdb reanalyzed the public sequencing data and kept in-frame beta chains. Every CDR3 protein is listed once, alongside the most common genes and DNA of its rows. None of the V and J calls come from the authors' own analysis; TCRdb made them. The sample table contains roughly 200,000 distinct CDR3 sequences; only one count was recorded for about 74% of them. About 2.3% of the sample is taken by the ten largest.

Here is what the overall study found, with its caveats: Taken together, V genes, J genes and CDR3 charge appeared to account for approximately 13% of the variance in CD4/CD8 propensity, acting in a largely additive way. Because the alpha and beta chains were sequenced in bulk, pairing them was not possible, and so effects of the combined chains went unevaluated. In both chains, CD4+ lineage was associated with a positively charged CDR3, and CD8+ lineage was associated with a negatively charged CDR3. Naive CD4+ and CD8+ cells reportedly showed biased usage of most V and J gene segments, and this bias was consistent across donors and independent of HLA genotype. Possible repertoire bias arising from homeostatic proliferation of naive T cells was not directly addressed.

The CDR3 sequence holds 13 residues, the cysteine and phenylalanine included. CDR3 DNA only is kept here, 39 bases in frame from base 1. Relative to germline, V is 0 bases shorter and J is 0 bases shorter, with 3 bases between their ends. From the germline V gene (reference sequence), CDR1 is GTSNPN and CDR2 is SVGIG. The sequence was obtained from a pool of human donors in good health; the sample pools cells from several healthy donors. The sequencing sample was made of naive CD4+ and CD8+ T cells sorted from blood, pooled from several donors. According to the study, the label for this sample's cell subset or site signals: FACS-sorted naive CD4+ (CD45RO-CD45RA+) and naive CD8+ (CD45RA+CD27bright) T cells. Recombination connected TRBV30 to TRBJ1-3, with the D gene call left open. For the CDR3, the sequence is CAWSVSSGNTIYF. Here is the DNA: TGTGCCTGGAGTGTCTCCTCTGGAAACACCATATATTTT.